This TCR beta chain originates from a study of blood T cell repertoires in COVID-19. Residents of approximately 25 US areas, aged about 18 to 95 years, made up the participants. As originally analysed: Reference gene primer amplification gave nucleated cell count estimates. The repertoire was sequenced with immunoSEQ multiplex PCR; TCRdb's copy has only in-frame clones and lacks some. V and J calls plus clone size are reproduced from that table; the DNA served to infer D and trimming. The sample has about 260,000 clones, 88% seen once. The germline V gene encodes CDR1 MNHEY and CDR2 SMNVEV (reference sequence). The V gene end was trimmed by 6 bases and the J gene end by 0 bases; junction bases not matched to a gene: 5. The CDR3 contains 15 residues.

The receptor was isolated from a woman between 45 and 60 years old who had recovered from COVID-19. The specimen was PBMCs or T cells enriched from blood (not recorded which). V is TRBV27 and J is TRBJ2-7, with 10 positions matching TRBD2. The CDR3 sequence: CASRRSGRASYEQYF. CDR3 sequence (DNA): TGTGCCAGCAGACGAAGCGGGAGGGCCTCCTACGAGCAGTACTTC.